This record covers a single T cell receptor beta chain. Its antigen is unidentified. Germline V gene lookup returns CDR1 GTSNPN and CDR2 SVGIG (reference sequence). The CDR3 runs to 13 residues. Trimming cost V 7 bases and J 4 bases; bases outside gene matches: 7. Sample barcodes and UMIs were carried by the TCR alpha and TCR beta cDNA libraries that 5'RACE generated with constant-segment primers. TCRdb independently ran MiXCR on the 5' RACE reads; one entry per CDR3 protein. The sample holds some 180,000 distinct CDR3 sequences, less than 20% seen once. The data originate from a study of T-cell memory formation after mild COVID-19. Across the study: Clusters of TCRs were largely donor specific.

Overall study findings and caveats: Cross-reactive memory appears to have joined, as suggested by some responding clones showing up in pre-infection memory.

The rearrangement joins TRBV30 to TRBJ2-1; 7 bases fit TRBD2. The clonotype comes from a man aged 18 to 29 who had mild COVID-19 (a few samples of this study predate the infection). Cell type and time point are not known. Sequences were obtained from PBMCs or a T cell subset sorted from them (not recorded which). CDR3 residues: CAFTSESYNEQFF. The CDR3 coding sequence is TGTGCCTTCACTAGCGAAAGTTACAATGAGCAGTTCTTC.